This section outlines one TCR beta chain sequence together with its context. Its specificity is unknown. Repertoires were generated with immunoSEQ multiplex PCR, while TCRdb's copy carries only in-frame clones and drops some. The table has 950,000 to 1,300,000 clones, under 80% seen once. The record originates from a study of shared clonotypes between healthy human individuals. The study, taken as a whole, reports: Sampling was confined to blood; repertoires within tissues likely differ. Sorted-subset sequencing was shown by rarefaction to be incomplete despite large depth.

CDR1 is DFQATT and CDR2 is SNEGSKA in the germline V gene (reference sequence). The CDR3 has 11 residues. The specimen sequenced was memory CD4+ T cells sorted from blood. Subset described: CD45RA-negative fraction. This clonotype originated in a man between 18 and 35 years old in good health. The chain combines TRBV20-1 with TRBJ2-5; unclear D gene. Judging by the DNA end, TRBJ2-7 fits better; the J call may be wrong. The CDR3 DNA reads TGCAGTGCTAGCAGATTGGGCGAGCAGTACTTC. Translation: CSASRLGEQYF.